Listed here are 10 T cell receptor beta chains from one sample, sequenced in a study of shared clonotypes between healthy human individuals. Naive CD8 cells lacked CD45RO and underwent positive selection for CCR7, leaving out terminally differentiated effector memory CD45RA+ cells. The repertoire was sequenced with immunoSEQ multiplex PCR; TCRdb's copy has only in-frame clones and lacks some. The sample lists under 2,000,000 clones; approximately 95% were seen once. The source material was naive CD8+ T cells sorted from blood. Receptors originate from a man aged 18 to 35 in good health.

The rearrangement links TRBV19 to TRBJ2-7; either TRBD1 or TRBD2 may supply D (5 bases each). This CDR3 spans 16 amino acids. Germline CDR1 and CDR2: LNHDA and SQIVND (reference sequence). Trimming stripped 1 base from V and 5 bases from J, with 18 bases between. The CDR3: CASSIGTLKGSNEQYF. The DNA for the CDR3 is TGTGCCAGTAGTATAGGGACACTTAAAGGGAGCAACGAGCAGTACTTC.

The chain combines TRBV5-4 with TRBJ2-2, with unresolved D. Trimming removed 1 base from V and 2 bases from J, with 15 bases in between. Germline V gene data show CDR1 as SGHNT and CDR2 as YYREEE (reference sequence). This CDR3 comprises 17 residues. The CDR3 nucleotides read TGTGCCAGCAGCTTGACTACCGGACCACTTAACACCGGGGAGCTGTTTTTT. Its protein product is CASSLTTGPLNTGELFF.

The rearrangement uses TRBV28 and TRBJ2-7; a weak D match, TRBD1 (6 bases). This CDR3 contains 17 residues. Germline CDR1 MDHEN, CDR2 SYDVKM. V was cut by 3 bases and J by 1 base, with 19 bases left in between. The CDR3 here is CASSFPPTTGPSYEQYF. CDR3 bases: TGTGCCAGCAGTTTCCCCCCAACGACAGGACCGTCCTACGAGCAGTACTTC.

This rearrangement joins TRBV19 to TRBJ1-2; D is perhaps TRBD1 (6 bases). The V and J ends lost 2 bases and 3 bases respectively, with 13 bases between them. Germline lookup yields CDR1 LNHDA and CDR2 SQIVND (reference sequence). This CDR3 spans 15 amino acids. The CDR3 sequence is CASSISGGKDYGYTF. The CDR3 DNA is TGTGCCAGTAGTATAAGCGGGGGCAAGGACTATGGCTACACCTTC.

The CDR3 is CASTPRDRGYNEQFF. CDR3 sequence (DNA): TGTGCCAGCACCCCCCGGGACAGGGGTTACAATGAGCAGTTCTTC. The chain recombines TRBV28 with TRBJ2-1, with 10 bases aligning to TRBD1. CDR1 and CDR2 from the germline V gene are MDHEN and SYDVKM. The J segment lost 4 bases and the V segment lost 7 bases, leaving 7 bases of the junction unmatched. The CDR3 runs to 15 residues.

This clone appeared a few times. This chain links TRBV5-6 with TRBJ1-6; D is unclear. Germline V gives CDR1 SGHDT, CDR2 YYEEEE. CDR3 size: 13 residues. V was pared by 1 base and J by 10 bases, with 9 bases between. This CDR3 reads CASSLRDLSPLHF. DNA for the CDR3: TGTGCCAGCAGCTTGAGGGATCTATCACCCCTCCACTTT.

The rearrangement joins TRBV5-1 to TRBJ1-1, with D uncertain. Per germline, CDR1 SGHRS and CDR2 YFSETQ. V lost 2 bases, J lost 2 bases, and 10 bases lay in between. The CDR3 has 14 residues. The CDR3 coding sequence is TGCGCCAGCAGCTTATTAGGGTTCAACACTGAAGCTTTCTTT. This codes for CASSLLGFNTEAFF.

The chain has TRBV7-6 and TRBJ1-1; no firm D call. Germline CDR1 reads SGHVS; CDR2 reads FNYEAQ. The CDR3 length is 16 residues. V was clipped by 5 bases and J by 3 bases, with 19 bases between them. The CDR3, as DNA: TGTGCCAGCAGCCCTGCCGTGAACGCTCGGGACACTGAAGCTTTCTTT. Translation gives CASSPAVNARDTEAFF.

The chain joins TRBV15 to TRBJ2-6; D uncertain. Trimming took 0 bases from V and 0 from J, leaving 12 bases between them. Germline-derived CDR1 and CDR2 are LNHNV and YYDKDF (reference sequence). The CDR3 is 18 amino acids. The CDR3, as DNA: TGTGCCACCAGCAGAGATGCGGAAGGCAGCTCTGGGGCCAACGTCCTGACTTTC. It is translated as CATSRDAEGSSGANVLTF. Filled out from reference TRBV15 and TRBJ2-6, the complete variable domain reads DAMVIQNPRYQVTQFGKPVTLSCSQTLNHNVMYWYQQKSSQAPKLLFHYYDKDFNNEADTPDNFQSRRPNTSFCFLDIRSPGLGDTAMYLCATSRDAEGSSGANVLTFGAGSRLTVL.

Comment on this clone: The same CDR3 can be traced to other DNA sequences in this sample. This sequence joins TRBV6-1 and TRBJ2-7; no definite D call. This CDR3 has 10 amino acids. V lost 6 bases, J lost 4 bases, and 4 bases lay in between. The V gene's germline CDR1 is MNHNS and CDR2 SASEGT. CDR3 residues: CASSLYEQYF. CDR3 DNA sequence: TGTGCCAGCAGCTTATACGAGCAGTACTTC.